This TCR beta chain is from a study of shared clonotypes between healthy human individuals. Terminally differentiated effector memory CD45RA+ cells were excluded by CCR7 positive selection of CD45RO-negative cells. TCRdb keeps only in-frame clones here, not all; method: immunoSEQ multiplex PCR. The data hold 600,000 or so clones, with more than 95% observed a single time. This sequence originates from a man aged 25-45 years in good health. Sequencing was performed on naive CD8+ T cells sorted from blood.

The CDR3 loop reads CASSLDRTSGRANEQFF. CDR3 coding DNA: TGTGCCAGCAGCTTAGACCGCACTAGCGGGAGGGCTAATGAGCAGTTCTTC. The V gene is TRBV11-2, the J gene TRBJ2-1; TRBD2 agrees at 13 bases. V lost 0 bases and J lost 7; bases outside the gene matches: 6. Germline CDR1 and CDR2: SGHAT and FQNNGV. The CDR3 is 17 amino acids.